The rows below give T cell receptor beta chains drawn from one sample of a study of T cells in Graves' hyperthyroidism and ophthalmopathy. TCRdb reanalysed the multiplex PCR reads using MiXCR and keeps one entry per CDR3 protein. The sample lists over 300,000 distinct CDR3 sequences; approximately 15% were seen once. The sequenced sample was blood. Source of these receptors: a woman aged 60-75 years with Graves' hyperthyroidism. Each CDR3 is given with its conserved first and last residue. A D gene is named only where the DNA matches it firmly. Only some rows state a clone size, as once, few, many or a class for expanded clones.

clone size: .; J gene: TRBJ1-2; V gene: TRBV11-2; D gene: .; CDR3 protein: CASSSMAGSRTTF; CDR3 DNA: TGTGCCAGCAGCTCTATGGCAGGGTCCCGAACCACCTTC
clone size: many; J gene: TRBJ1-4; V gene: TRBV11-2; D gene: TRBD1; CDR3 protein: CASRRTGGFGEKLFF; CDR3 DNA: TGTGCCAGCAGGAGGACAGGGGGCTTCGGTGAAAAACTGTTTTTT
clone size: many; J gene: TRBJ1-4; V gene: TRBV27; D gene: .; CDR3 protein: CASSLPNREKLFF; CDR3 DNA: TGTGCCAGCAGCTTGCCGAACCGGGAAAAACTGTTTTTT
clone size: few; J gene: TRBJ2-6; V gene: TRBV7-8; D gene: .; CDR3 protein: CASSLVRDRERAGGPFWANVLTF; CDR3 DNA: TGTGCCAGCAGCTTAGTCCGGGACAGGGAACGAGCGGGAGGGCCTTTCTGGGCCAACGTCCTGACTTTC
clone size: many; J gene: TRBJ2-1; V gene: TRBV18; D gene: .; CDR3 protein: CASSQPQQRDNEQFF; CDR3 DNA: TGTGCCAGCTCCCAGCCGCAACAACGAGACAATGAGCAGTTCTTC
clone size: many; J gene: TRBJ1-2; V gene: TRBV13; D gene: .; CDR3 protein: CASSLYAGFDYGYTF; CDR3 DNA: TGTGCCAGCAGCTTATATGCCGGGTTTGACTATGGCTACACCTTC
clone size: many; J gene: TRBJ2-1; V gene: TRBV7-2; D gene: .; CDR3 protein: CASSLVTGTTPSGEQFF; CDR3 DNA: TGTGCCAGCAGCTTAGTAACGGGGACCACGCCAAGCGGTGAGCAGTTCTTC
clone size: many; J gene: TRBJ1-2; V gene: TRBV3-1; D gene: .; CDR3 protein: CASSQESRGDGYTF; CDR3 DNA: TGTGCCAGCAGCCAAGAGTCCAGGGGTGATGGCTACACCTTC
clone size: many; J gene: TRBJ2-1; V gene: TRBV29-1; D gene: .; CDR3 protein: CSSTTYNEQFF; CDR3 DNA: TGCAGCTCGACTACTTACAATGAGCAGTTCTTC
clone size: many; J gene: TRBJ2-3; V gene: TRBV7-3; D gene: TRBD2; CDR3 protein: CASSVGVAGVVDTQYF; CDR3 DNA: TGTGCCAGCAGCGTAGGAGTAGCGGGAGTAGTAGATACGCAGTATTTT
clone size: many; J gene: TRBJ2-1; V gene: TRBV15; D gene: TRBD2; CDR3 protein: CATSAAPLAGGRTYNEQFF; CDR3 DNA: TGTGCCACCAGCGCCGCTCCCCTAGCGGGAGGGAGGACCTACAATGAGCAGTTCTTC
clone size: many; J gene: TRBJ2-7; V gene: TRBV12-3/TRBV12-4; D gene: TRBD2; CDR3 protein: CASSPGGAQPYEQYF; CDR3 DNA: TGTGCCAGCAGTCCGGGAGGGGCACAACCCTACGAGCAGTACTTC
clone size: .; J gene: TRBJ1-5; V gene: TRBV12-3/TRBV12-4; D gene: .; CDR3 protein: CASSSTEDQPQHF; CDR3 DNA: TGTGCCAGCAGTTCGACGGAGGATCAGCCCCAGCATTTT
clone size: many; J gene: TRBJ2-3; V gene: TRBV29-1; D gene: .; CDR3 protein: CSVGLVTLTDTQYF; CDR3 DNA: TGCAGCGTTGGGCTGGTGACATTAACAGATACGCAGTATTTT
clone size: many; J gene: TRBJ1-1; V gene: TRBV3-1; D gene: .; CDR3 protein: CASSRQEEAEAFF; CDR3 DNA: TGTGCCAGCAGCCGACAGGAAGAAGCTGAAGCTTTCTTT
clone size: many; J gene: TRBJ2-7; V gene: TRBV28; D gene: TRBD2; CDR3 protein: CASSQASGRMYEQYF; CDR3 DNA: TGTGCCAGCTCCCAGGCTAGCGGGAGAATGTACGAGCAGTACTTC
clone size: .; J gene: TRBJ1-2; V gene: TRBV7-8; D gene: .; CDR3 protein: CASSPGANCGYTF; CDR3 DNA: TGTGCCAGCAGCCCGGGGGCGAACTGTGGCTACACCTTC
clone size: many; J gene: TRBJ2-7; V gene: TRBV10-3; D gene: .; CDR3 protein: CASQQVSSYEQYF; CDR3 DNA: TGTGCCAGCCAACAGGTATCCTCCTACGAGCAGTACTTC
clone size: many; J gene: TRBJ1-1; V gene: TRBV18; D gene: .; CDR3 protein: CASSPAVDTEAFF; CDR3 DNA: TGTGCCAGCTCACCGGCGGTAGACACTGAAGCTTTCTTT
clone size: many; J gene: TRBJ2-5; V gene: TRBV12-3/TRBV12-4; D gene: TRBD1; CDR3 protein: CASSLFRTGGQETQYF; CDR3 DNA: TGTGCCAGCAGTTTATTTCGTACAGGGGGCCAAGAGACCCAGTACTTC
clone size: many; J gene: TRBJ2-2; V gene: TRBV12-3/TRBV12-4; D gene: TRBD2; CDR3 protein: CASSSFRLGGRNTGELFF; CDR3 DNA: TGTGCCAGCAGTTCCTTTCGCCTTGGCGGGAGGAACACCGGGGAGCTGTTTTTT
clone size: many; J gene: TRBJ2-3; V gene: TRBV20-1; D gene: .; CDR3 protein: CSARDLGTTTDTQYF; CDR3 DNA: TGCAGTGCTAGAGATTTGGGCACCACCACAGATACGCAGTATTTT
clone size: .; J gene: TRBJ2-6; V gene: TRBV27; D gene: .; CDR3 protein: CASSRQRGSGANVLTF; CDR3 DNA: TGTGCCAGCAGTCGGCAAAGGGGCTCTGGGGCCAACGTCCTGACTTTC
clone size: many; J gene: TRBJ1-1; V gene: TRBV2; D gene: .; CDR3 protein: CASTVGAANTEAFF; CDR3 DNA: TGTGCCAGTACGGTGGGCGCGGCGAACACTGAAGCTTTCTTT
clone size: few; J gene: TRBJ2-7; V gene: TRBV12-3/TRBV12-4; D gene: .; CDR3 protein: CASSLDPGASYEQYF; CDR3 DNA: TGTGCCAGCAGTTTAGACCCCGGCGCCTCCTACGAGCAGTACTTC
clone size: many; J gene: TRBJ2-5; V gene: TRBV30; D gene: TRBD2; CDR3 protein: CAWSGLAQETQYF; CDR3 DNA: TGTGCCTGGAGTGGACTAGCGCAAGAGACCCAGTACTTC
clone size: few; J gene: TRBJ2-1; V gene: TRBV11-3; D gene: TRBD2; CDR3 protein: CASSLGVLGPSGIDEQFF; CDR3 DNA: TGTGCCAGCAGCTTAGGAGTTCTAGGGCCTAGCGGGATTGATGAGCAGTTCTTC
clone size: .; J gene: TRBJ2-1; V gene: TRBV20-1; D gene: TRBD2; CDR3 protein: CSARDFAGRSPYNEQFF; CDR3 DNA: TGCAGTGCTAGAGATTTTGCCGGGAGGTCGCCCTACAATGAGCAGTTCTTC
clone size: many; J gene: TRBJ1-1; V gene: TRBV6-1; D gene: .; CDR3 protein: CASSWGGNRADAAFF; CDR3 DNA: TGTGCCAGCAGTTGGGGGGGGAACAGGGCTGATGCCGCTTTCTTT
clone size: few; J gene: TRBJ2-1; V gene: TRBV12-5; D gene: .; CDR3 protein: CASGLPSHNEQFF; CDR3 DNA: TGTGCTAGTGGTTTGCCCTCTCACAATGAGCAGTTCTTC
clone size: many; J gene: TRBJ1-4; V gene: TRBV3-1; D gene: .; CDR3 protein: CASSQDLDEKLFF; CDR3 DNA: TGTGCCAGCAGCCAAGACTTGGATGAAAAACTGTTTTTT
clone size: many; J gene: TRBJ1-2; V gene: TRBV29-1; D gene: .; CDR3 protein: CSVVGRVGGGYTF; CDR3 DNA: TGCAGCGTTGTTGGGCGTGTGGGGGGTGGCTACACCTTC
clone size: .; J gene: TRBJ2-1; V gene: TRBV5-1; D gene: .; CDR3 protein: CASSWTGLRDEQFF; CDR3 DNA: TGCGCCAGCAGCTGGACGGGACTCCGGGATGAGCAGTTCTTC
clone size: many; J gene: TRBJ1-1; V gene: TRBV19; D gene: .; CDR3 protein: CASMPSFTEAFF; CDR3 DNA: TGTGCCAGTATGCCTAGTTTCACTGAAGCTTTCTTT
clone size: many; J gene: TRBJ1-3; V gene: TRBV28; D gene: .; CDR3 protein: CASSWVGRGSGNTIYF; CDR3 DNA: TGTGCCAGCAGCTGGGTCGGCAGGGGCTCTGGAAACACCATATATTTT
clone size: many; J gene: TRBJ2-2; V gene: TRBV19; D gene: .; CDR3 protein: CASSGAANTGELFF; CDR3 DNA: TGTGCCAGTTCGGGAGCGGCGAACACCGGGGAGCTGTTTTTT
clone size: many; J gene: TRBJ2-7; V gene: TRBV25-1; D gene: TRBD1; CDR3 protein: CASRPRTGTYEQYF; CDR3 DNA: TGTGCCAGCAGGCCCCGGACAGGTACCTACGAGCAGTACTTC
clone size: many; J gene: TRBJ2-7; V gene: TRBV6-1; D gene: .; CDR3 protein: CASSEPSGTVKGGSYEQYF; CDR3 DNA: TGTGCCAGCAGTGAGCCCTCCGGGACAGTGAAGGGCGGGAGCTACGAGCAGTACTTC
clone size: once; J gene: TRBJ2-3; V gene: TRBV28; D gene: .; CDR3 protein: CASSSYQGNTQYF; CDR3 DNA: TGTGCCAGCAGTAGCTACCAGGGGAATACGCAGTATTTT
clone size: .; J gene: TRBJ2-7; V gene: TRBV27; D gene: TRBD2; CDR3 protein: CASGLAENREQYF; CDR3 DNA: TGTGCCAGCGGACTAGCGGAAAACCGGGAGCAGTACTTC
clone size: .; J gene: TRBJ2-7; V gene: TRBV6-5; D gene: .; CDR3 protein: CASSLRDPNSYEQYF; CDR3 DNA: TGTGCCAGCAGTCTCCGGGACCCTAACTCCTACGAGCAGTACTTC
clone size: many; J gene: TRBJ2-1; V gene: TRBV20-1; D gene: TRBD2; CDR3 protein: CSASRAGVDNEQFF; CDR3 DNA: TGCAGTGCTAGCAGGGCGGGAGTAGACAATGAGCAGTTCTTC
clone size: .; J gene: TRBJ1-6; V gene: TRBV10-2; D gene: TRBD1; CDR3 protein: CASGQGASPLHF; CDR3 DNA: TGCGCCAGCGGGCAGGGGGCTTCACCCCTCCACTTT
clone size: many; J gene: TRBJ2-4; V gene: TRBV11-2; D gene: .; CDR3 protein: CASSRDQNIQYF; CDR3 DNA: TGTGCCAGCAGTCGGGACCAAAACATTCAGTACTTC
clone size: few; J gene: TRBJ1-5; V gene: TRBV20-1; D gene: TRBD1; CDR3 protein: CSARVPGQGFNQPQHF; CDR3 DNA: TGCAGTGCTAGAGTTCCGGGACAGGGGTTCAATCAGCCCCAGCATTTT
clone size: many; J gene: TRBJ2-3; V gene: TRBV7-2; D gene: TRBD2; CDR3 protein: CASSPRTSGRTDTQYF; CDR3 DNA: TGTGCCAGCAGCCCCCGGACTAGCGGGAGAACAGATACGCAGTATTTT
clone size: many; J gene: TRBJ2-1; V gene: TRBV5-1; D gene: .; CDR3 protein: CASSLALGWNEQFF; CDR3 DNA: TGCGCCAGCAGCTTGGCCCTGGGGTGGAATGAGCAGTTCTTC
clone size: many; J gene: TRBJ2-3; V gene: TRBV28; D gene: .; CDR3 protein: CASISWSTDTQYF; CDR3 DNA: TGTGCCAGCATTTCGTGGTCAACAGATACGCAGTATTTT
clone size: .; J gene: TRBJ2-2; V gene: TRBV4-1; D gene: .; CDR3 protein: CASSQDPGAPFTGELFF; CDR3 DNA: TGCGCCAGCAGCCAAGATCCAGGCGCACCCTTCACCGGGGAGCTGTTTTTT
clone size: .; J gene: TRBJ2-5; V gene: TRBV6-1; D gene: .; CDR3 protein: CASSPRIFFSGFQETQYF; CDR3 DNA: TGTGCCAGCAGTCCGCGTATATTCTTTAGCGGCTTCCAAGAGACCCAGTACTTC
clone size: few; J gene: TRBJ2-5; V gene: TRBV5-6; D gene: .; CDR3 protein: CASRQQGWETQYF; CDR3 DNA: TGTGCCAGCAGGCAACAGGGTTGGGAGACCCAGTACTTC
clone size: many; J gene: TRBJ2-2; V gene: TRBV2; D gene: .; CDR3 protein: CASRKTEGITGELFF; CDR3 DNA: TGTGCCAGCAGGAAGACGGAGGGAATTACCGGGGAGCTGTTTTTT
clone size: many; J gene: TRBJ2-1; V gene: TRBV5-1; D gene: TRBD1; CDR3 protein: CASSLEAGGYNEQFF; CDR3 DNA: TGCGCCAGCAGCTTGGAAGCAGGGGGCTACAATGAGCAGTTCTTC
clone size: .; J gene: TRBJ2-1; V gene: TRBV19; D gene: TRBD2; CDR3 protein: CASSRRAGAFDEQFF; CDR3 DNA: TGTGCCAGTAGCCGCCGCGCGGGAGCCTTCGATGAGCAGTTCTTC
clone size: few; J gene: TRBJ2-3; V gene: TRBV12-3/TRBV12-4; D gene: TRBD2; CDR3 protein: CASSLAGGLDTQYF; CDR3 DNA: TGTGCCAGCAGTTTGGCGGGAGGGCTAGATACGCAGTATTTT